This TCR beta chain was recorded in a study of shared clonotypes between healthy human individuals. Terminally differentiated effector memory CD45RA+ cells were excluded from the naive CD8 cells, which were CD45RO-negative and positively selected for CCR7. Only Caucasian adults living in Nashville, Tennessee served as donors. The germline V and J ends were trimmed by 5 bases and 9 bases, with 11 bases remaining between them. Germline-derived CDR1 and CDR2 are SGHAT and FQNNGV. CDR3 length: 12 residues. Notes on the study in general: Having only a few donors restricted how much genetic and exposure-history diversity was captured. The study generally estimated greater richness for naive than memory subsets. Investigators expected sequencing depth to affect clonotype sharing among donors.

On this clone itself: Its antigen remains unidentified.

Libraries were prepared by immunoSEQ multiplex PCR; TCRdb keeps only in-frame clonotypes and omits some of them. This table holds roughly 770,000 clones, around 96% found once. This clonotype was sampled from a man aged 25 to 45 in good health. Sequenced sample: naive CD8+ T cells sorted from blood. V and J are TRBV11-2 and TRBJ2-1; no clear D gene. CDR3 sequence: CASSAGHLEQFF. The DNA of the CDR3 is TGTGCCAGCAGCGCAGGCCATCTTGAGCAGTTCTTC.